The 30 T cell receptor delta chains in this list originate from one sample, sequenced in a study of gamma-delta T cells after stem cell transplantation. TCRdb called clones anew from the RT-PCR reads with CATT. The sample consists of about 1,500 delta-chain clones, 1.5% to 2% of them appearing once. The sequencing input was gamma-delta T cells. The source of these receptors is a human donor. It is not recorded whose cells these are; they may come from a transplant donor.

In its sample, this clone is medium-sized. This probably arose from a read error, given a far larger clone one base away. The chain has TRDV1 and TRDJ1; 9 bases are a match to TRDD3. CDR1 and CDR2 from the germline V gene are TSWWSYY and QGS. The CDR3 is made up of 22 amino acids. This CDR3 is CALGDLHTGYWGTDPYTDKPIF. The CDR3 DNA is TGTGCTCTTGGGGACCTCCATACGGGGTACTGGGGGACCGACCCGTACACCGATAAACCCATCTTT.

A note on this clone: A far more abundant clone sits one base away, making this likely a read error. This same CDR3 is encoded by further DNA sequences in the sample. The V and J genes are TRDV2 and TRDJ1; 8 nucleotides match TRDD3. The CDR3 spans 16 residues. Germline V gene data show CDR1 as GEAIGNYY and CDR2 as EKD. The CDR3 DNA sequence: TGTGCCTGCGACACCTTGGGGGATTACGACACCGATAAACTCATCTTT. Protein product: CACDTLGDYDTDKLIF.

On this clone itself: The protein TCRdb lists belongs to a much larger clone and differs from this DNA's translation at residue 3, which points to a read error; the protein shown is made from the DNA. Other DNA sequences of this sample code for an identical CDR3. V is TRDV2 and J is TRDJ1, with 7 bases matching TRDD2. The CDR3 contains 18 residues. In germline, CDR1 is GEAIGNYY, CDR2 EKD. In nucleotides, the CDR3 is TGTGCCCGTGACACGTTCCTACCGGGGGCCAAGAACACCGATAAACTCATCTTT. As protein: CARDTFLPGAKNTDKLIF.

This clone was seen more than once but under ten times. Here the CDR3 DNA reads TGTGCCTGTGACAACCTGGGGGATACCGATAAACTCATCTTT. Encoded protein: CACDNLGDTDKLIF. The chain uses TRDV2 and TRDJ1; 9 bases match TRDD3. Germline V gives CDR1 GEAIGNYY, CDR2 EKD. The V gene end was trimmed by 2 bases and the J gene end by 2 bases; junction bases not matched to a gene: 2. The CDR3 is 14 amino acids.

This clone was picked up a small number of times. One base separates it from a far larger clone, so it is likely a read error. The V and J genes are TRDV1 and TRDJ1; 9 bases agree with TRDD3. The CDR3 extends over 24 amino acids. Looked up from germline, CDR1 is TSWWSYY and CDR2 is QGS. This CDR3 is CAPGERRSSRSFLTGGKYTDKLIF. The CDR3 nucleotides read TGTGCTCCTGGGGAAAGGCGTTCCTCACGGTCCTTCCTTACTGGGGGAAAGTACACCGATAAACTCATCTTT.

This clone was observed a few times. A far larger clone is off by one base, so a read error is likely. The chain employs TRDV2 and TRDJ3; 8 nucleotides agree with TRDD3. With 3 bases clipped from V and 1 base from J, the junction kept 16 bases outside the gene matches. CDR3 length: 21 amino acids. The germline gives CDR1 GEAIGNYY, CDR2 EKD. CDR3 sequence (DNA): TGTGCCTGTGACGCCACGGGGCTCTGGGGGAGCCCTTCCTGGGACACCCGACAGATGTTTTTC. Its translation: CACDATGLWGSPSWDTRQMFF.

This clone was counted a few times. TCRdb's protein, taken from a much larger clone, differs from this DNA's translation at residue 3, likely owing to a read error; the protein displayed comes from the DNA. The chain is built from TRDV2 and TRDJ3, with TRDD3 matching 12 bases. The length of the CDR3 is 22 residues. The germline V gene encodes CDR1 GEAIGNYY and CDR2 EKD. CDR3 protein: CARDSTQLGDTPDPWDTRQMFF. The CDR3 DNA sequence: TGTGCCCGTGACTCCACCCAACTGGGGGATACCCCCGACCCCTGGGACACCCGACAGATGTTTTTC.

The chain joins TRDV1 to TRDJ1, with 13 positions matching TRDD3. CDR1 is TSWWSYY and CDR2 is QGS in the germline V gene. The CDR3 has 26 residues. Trimming at V came to 3 bases and at J to 3 bases, leaving 34 bases not matched to a gene. CDR3 sequence (DNA): TGTGCTCTTGGGGAGCTCTTTTCTACTAATCTCCTACTGGGGGATACGCTCCCCCGGGACGCCGATAAACTCATCTTT. This gives the protein CALGELFSTNLLLGDTLPRDADKLIF.

This clone showed up just a few times. Given a far larger clone just one base away, this is likely a sequencing read error. This sample also contains other DNA sequences that code for the same CDR3. The chain joins TRDV1 to TRDJ1, with 8 bases identical to TRDD2. This CDR3 spans 19 amino acids. Germline loops: CDR1 TSWWSYY, CDR2 QGS. The CDR3 sequence: CALGVPAFLKNTGTSKLIF. CDR3 DNA: TGCGCTCTTGGGGTCCCGGCCTTCCTAAAGAATACTGGGACCTCTAAACTCATCTTT.

With regard to this clone: The protein recorded in TCRdb matches a much larger clone and deviates from this DNA's translation at residue 8, suggesting a read error; the protein here is obtained by translating the DNA. Here the CDR3 DNA reads TGTGCTCTTGGGTCGGGCTGGAGGATACTGTACACCGATAAACTCATCTTT. Its protein is CALGSGWRILYTDKLIF. The J gene is TRDJ1, the V gene TRDV1; perhaps TRDD3 as D (6 bases). The CDR3 has 17 residues. With 5 bases removed from V and 0 bases from J, the gap between germline ends came to 19 bases. Germline V gene data show CDR1 as TSWWSYY and CDR2 as QGS.

For this clone: With a far larger clone one base away, a read error is the likely cause. The rearrangement uses TRDV2 and TRDJ3, with D maybe TRDD3 (8 bases). The length of the CDR3 is 21 residues. In germline, CDR1 is GEAIGNYY, CDR2 EKD. CDR3 DNA sequence: TGTGCCTGTGACACCACGGGGCTCTGGGGGAGCCCTTCCTGGGGCACCCGACAGATGTTTTTC. Amino acid sequence: CACDTTGLWGSPSWGTRQMFF.

The sample holds a few counts of this clone. The protein in TCRdb stems from a much larger clone and differs at residue 8 from this DNA's translation, likely a read error; here the protein is translated from the DNA. This chain links TRDV2 with TRDJ3; the match to TRDD3 covers 8 bases. Germline V gives CDR1 GEAIGNYY, CDR2 EKD. The CDR3 length is 18 residues. Trimming cost V 2 bases and J 2 bases; bases outside gene matches: 7. The CDR3 is CACDSWGSDPWDTRQMFF. The CDR3 DNA reads as TGTGCCTGTGACAGCTGGGGGAGCGACCCCTGGGACACCCGACAGATGTTTTTC.

About this clone itself: A far larger clone lies a single base away; this is likely a read error. This sample also contains other DNA sequences that code for the same CDR3. This chain uses TRDV1 with TRDJ3, with 8 bases fitting TRDD3. The CDR3 consists of 24 residues. Germline lookup yields CDR1 TSWWSYY and CDR2 QGS. The CDR3 loop is CALGALVSTLTGGLSSWDTRQMFF. For the CDR3, the DNA is TGTGCTCTTGGGGCCCTAGTATCTACACTTACTGGGGGTCTTAGCTCCTGGGACACCCGACAGATGTTCTTC.

This clone is categorized as large. The identical CDR3 is also encoded by other nucleotide sequences in the sample. This chain joins TRDV1 and TRDJ1, with 12 bases matching TRDD3. V dropped 6 bases and J dropped 0; count of bases not matched to a gene: 20. There are 21 residues in the CDR3. The germline CDR1 and CDR2 sequences are TSWWSYY and QGS. CDR3 coding DNA: TGTGCTCTTGGTCTACCGTACGAGTACTGGGGGATACTTCCGTACACCGATAAACTCATCTTT. Its translation is CALGLPYEYWGILPYTDKLIF.

Within the sample, this clone is large. Other DNA sequences from this sample encode an identical CDR3 as well. J is TRDJ1 and V is TRDV1, with a tentative D call TRDD2 (6 bases). The CDR3 is 17 residues long. Trimming left V 0 bases short and J 0 bases short, with 14 bases between. Germline CDR1 and CDR2: TSWWSYY and QGS. The CDR3 bases are TGTGCTCTTGGGGAACTTTCCTTCCCCCCATACACCGATAAACTCATCTTT. Encoded protein: CALGELSFPPYTDKLIF.

This clone is deemed large (0.1 to 1%). This CDR3 is also generated by other DNA sequences in the sample. V usage is TRDV2 and J usage is TRDJ3; 12 nucleotides line up with TRDD3. The CDR3 spans 22 residues. The trim removed 3 bases at V and 2 bases at J, leaving 16 bases unmatched. CDR1 is GEAIGNYY and CDR2 is EKD in the germline V gene. The CDR3 DNA follows: TGTGCCTGTGACTCCACCCAACTGGGGGATACCCCCGACCCCTGGGACACCCGACAGATGTTTTTC. Encoded protein: CACDSTQLGDTPDPWDTRQMFF.

This clone has just a few counts. The TCRdb protein comes from a much larger clone and disagrees with this DNA's translation at residue 3, likely due to a read error; the protein given here is derived from the DNA. This chain links TRDV2 with TRDJ1; a weak D match, TRDD3 (6 bases). The CDR3 extends over 21 amino acids. Per the germline V gene, CDR1 is GEAIGNYY and CDR2 is EKD. The CDR3 nucleotides read TGTGCCCGTGACACCGGACTGGGAATGATGCGAGCAGCGGATAACACCGATAAACTCATCTTT. It encodes CARDTGLGMMRAADNTDKLIF.

A few counts support this clone. This sequence joins TRDV1 and TRDJ1; the match to TRDD3 covers 11 bases. V dropped 4 bases and J dropped 0; count of bases not matched to a gene: 28. The CDR3 has 24 residues. The germline CDR1 and CDR2 sequences are TSWWSYY and QGS. Written as DNA, the CDR3 is TGTGCTCTTGGGGGAGACGGCCTCCCTCTGACCTGGGGGATACTTGGGCCTTACACCGATAAACTCATCTTT. Translated, it gives CALGGDGLPLTWGILGPYTDKLIF.

This clone was observed a few times. The TCRdb protein comes from a much larger clone and disagrees with this DNA's translation at residue 7, likely due to a read error; the protein given here is derived from the DNA. The chain employs TRDV2 and TRDJ1, with D unresolved. Trimming removed 0 bases at V and 1 base at J, with 8 bases between. The CDR3 has 14 amino acids. Per the germline V gene, CDR1 is GEAIGNYY and CDR2 is EKD. CDR3 sequence: CACDTATTTDKLIF. CDR3 DNA: TGTGCCTGTGACACCGCCACCACCACCGATAAACTCATCTTT.

This clone has more than one count but fewer than ten. TCRdb's entry gives the protein of a much larger clone, which mismatches this DNA's translation at residue 8, likely from a read error; the protein reported here is translated from the DNA. CDR3 DNA: TGTGCTCTTGGGGCCCTAGTATTTACACTTACTGGGGGTCTTAGCTCCTGGGACACCCGACAGATGTTTTTC. As protein: CALGALVFTLTGGLSSWDTRQMFF. The chain uses TRDV1 and TRDJ3; TRDD3 aligns across 8 bases. The CDR3 has 24 residues. From germline, CDR1 is TSWWSYY and CDR2 QGS. V lost 4 bases to trimming and J lost 0 bases; unmatched junction nucleotides: 23.

This clone has a handful of counts. TCRdb's protein, taken from a much larger clone, differs from this DNA's translation at residue 4, likely owing to a read error; the protein displayed comes from the DNA. The V gene is TRDV1, the J gene TRDJ1; 12 nucleotides match TRDD3. The CDR3 consists of 21 residues. The J segment lost 0 bases and the V segment lost 8 bases, leaving 22 bases of the junction unmatched. Germline lookup yields CDR1 TSWWSYY and CDR2 QGS. The CDR3 coding sequence is TGTGCTCTTTGTCTACCGTACGAGTACTGGGGGATACTTCCGTACACCGATAAACTCATCTTT. It is translated as CALCLPYEYWGILPYTDKLIF.

A few counts support this clone. TCRdb attributes to this sequence the protein of a much larger clone, which differs from the DNA translation at residue 3; a read error is likely, and the protein displayed is translated from the DNA. The gene calls are TRDV2 and TRDJ1, with 11 bases aligning to TRDD3. This CDR3 spans 15 amino acids. In germline, CDR1 is GEAIGNYY, CDR2 EKD. DNA for the CDR3: TGTGCCCGTGACTCACTGGGGGATAAAACCGATAAACTCATCTTT. It specifies CARDSLGDKTDKLIF.

In this sample, this clone is medium-sized. A far larger clone lies a single base away; this is likely a read error. Other DNA sequences in this sample translate to the same CDR3. The chain has TRDV2 and TRDJ1; TRDD3 matches 8 bases. This CDR3 contains 18 residues. Germline loops: CDR1 GEAIGNYY, CDR2 EKD. In nucleotides, the CDR3 is TGTGCCTGTGACACCAGGGTACGAGGGCTGGGGGACACTGATAAACTCATCTTT. This gives the protein CACDTRVRGLGDTDKLIF.

This clone turned up a few times. TCRdb's protein for this DNA is that of a much larger clone and differs from the translation at residue 3, likely a read error; the protein shown is the DNA translation. The chain combines TRDV2 with TRDJ1; TRDD3 aligns across 8 bases. Germline lookup yields CDR1 GEAIGNYY and CDR2 EKD. The CDR3 extends over 17 amino acids. The CDR3 DNA follows: TGTGCCTATGACACGGTGGGGATACAGGGGGACACCGATAAACTCATCTTT. Its translation: CAYDTVGIQGDTDKLIF.

This clone was seen a handful of times. The TCRdb record carries a much larger clone's protein, which differs from this DNA's translation at residue 9; a read error is the likely cause, and the protein listed here is the DNA translation. The chain recombines TRDV2 with TRDJ1; 11 positions agree with TRDD3. This CDR3 is 15 amino acids long. Trimming at V came to 3 bases and at J to 0 bases, leaving 2 bases not matched to a gene. Looked up from germline, CDR1 is GEAIGNYY and CDR2 is EKD. CDR3 in amino acids: CACDSLGDNTDKLIF. CDR3 DNA sequence: TGTGCCTGTGACTCACTGGGGGATAACACCGATAAACTCATCTTT.

This clone was counted only a few times. This likely reflects a read error, since a far larger clone is one base away. Other nucleotide sequences in the sample specify the same CDR3. The genes are TRDV2 and TRDJ1; D possibly corresponds to TRDD3 (5 bases). The V and J ends lost 1 base and 4 bases respectively, with 9 bases between them. There are 13 residues in the CDR3. The germline V gene has CDR1 GEAIGNYY and CDR2 EKD. The CDR3 sequence: CACDTGMDDKLIF. In nucleotides, the CDR3 is TGTGCCTGTGACACAGGGATGGACGATAAACTCATCTTT.

By frequency in the sample, this clone is large. The sample holds other DNA sequences that translate to the same CDR3. This chain joins TRDV2 and TRDJ1; 8 bases agree with TRDD2. CDR1 is GEAIGNYY, CDR2 EKD, per germline. The CDR3 totals 16 residues. Germline trimming cut 0 bases from V and 0 bases from J; bases unmatched to any gene: 5. This chain's CDR3 is CACDTLPTDYTDKLIF. The CDR3 coding sequence is TGTGCCTGTGACACCCTTCCTACCGATTACACCGATAAACTCATCTTT.

Relative to its sample, this clone is medium-sized (0.01 to 0.1%). This likely traces to a read error, being one base from a far larger clone. The chain has TRDV2 and TRDJ1; 7 positions match TRDD3. The CDR3 loop spans 18 amino acids. Germline CDR1 reads GEAIGNYY; CDR2 reads EKD. The CDR3 region has the DNA TGTGCCTGTGGCACCAGGGTACGAGGGCTGGGGGACACCGATAAACTCATCTTT. Translating gives CACGTRVRGLGDTDKLIF.

By sample share, this clone is large. V gene TRDV1 combines with J gene TRDJ1; the D is unclear. Germline assignment: CDR1 TSWWSYY and CDR2 QGS. The CDR3 length is 21 residues. V shed 0 bases and J shed 0 bases, with 26 bases lying between them. In DNA form, the CDR3 reads TGTGCTCTTGGGGAACTGGTCCCCCTAAGACGGTCTCACTGCTACACCGATAAACTCATCTTT. This translates into CALGELVPLRRSHCYTDKLIF.

For this clone: This likely reflects a read error, since a far larger clone is one base away. At the DNA level, this CDR3 is encoded by other sequences in the same sample as well. This chain joins TRDV2 and TRDJ1; D gene ambiguous. V lost 1 base and J lost 1, with 9 bases in between. CDR1 and CDR2 (germline): GEAIGNYY, EKD. The CDR3 runs to 14 residues. For the CDR3, the DNA is TGTGCCTGTGACACAGCCCCCACCACCGATAAACTCATCTTT. Its protein product is CACDTAPTTDKLIF.